This entry lists 3 T cell receptor beta chains sequenced from one sample in a study of T cell changes during pregnancy in multiple sclerosis. The table came from immunoSEQ multiplex PCR; TCRdb's copy has only in-frame clones and leaves some out. The data show tens of thousands of clones, about 92% seen once. This sample comprised CD8+ T cells from peripheral blood mononuclear cells, obtained before pregnancy. These receptors all stem from a female donor with multiple sclerosis, enrolled in a pregnancy study.

V and J are TRBV28 and TRBJ1-3; TRBD1 is a possible D gene (6 bases). CDR3 length: 16 residues. Germline V CDR1 and CDR2: MDHEN, SYDVKM. V was cut by 5 bases and J by 0 bases, with 14 bases left in between. CDR3 bases: TGTGCCAGCAGTCTGGGACACAGGGCCTCTGGAAACACCATATATTTT. Translating it yields CASSLGHRASGNTIYF.

The CDR3 spells CASSPDQAISYNEQFF. In DNA, the CDR3 is TGTGCCAGCAGCCCCGATCAAGCGATCTCCTACAATGAGCAGTTCTTC. This sequence joins TRBV5-6 and TRBJ2-1; D unclear. The CDR3 runs 16 residues. V shed 4 bases and J shed 0 bases, with 14 bases lying between them. Per germline, CDR1 SGHDT and CDR2 YYEEEE.

In this sample, this clone turned up once. The chain employs TRBV7-9 and TRBJ1-1; D call uncertain. The CDR3 length is 13 residues. Germline-derived CDR1 and CDR2 are SEHNR and FQNEAQ (reference sequence). Trimming shortened V by 3 bases and J by 6 bases, and 11 bases separated the two germline ends. The CDR3 region has the DNA TGTGCCAGCAGCTTTTCTGGGAGCGCTGAAGCTTTCTTT. This encodes CASSFSGSAEAFF.